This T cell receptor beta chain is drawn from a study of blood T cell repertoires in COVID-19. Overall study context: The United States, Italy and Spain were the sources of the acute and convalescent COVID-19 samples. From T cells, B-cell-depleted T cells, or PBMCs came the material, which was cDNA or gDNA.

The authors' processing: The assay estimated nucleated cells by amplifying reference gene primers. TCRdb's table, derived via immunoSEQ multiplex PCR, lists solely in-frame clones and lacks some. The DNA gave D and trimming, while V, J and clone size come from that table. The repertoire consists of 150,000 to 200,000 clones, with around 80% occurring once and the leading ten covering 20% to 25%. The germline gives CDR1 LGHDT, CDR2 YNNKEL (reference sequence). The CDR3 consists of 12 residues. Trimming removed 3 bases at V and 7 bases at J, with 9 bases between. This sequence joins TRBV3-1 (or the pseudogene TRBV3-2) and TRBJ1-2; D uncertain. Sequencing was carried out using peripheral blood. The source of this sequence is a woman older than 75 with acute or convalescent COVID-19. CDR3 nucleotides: TGTGCCAGCAGCCATACCCAGTCTGGCTACACCTTC. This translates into CASSHTQSGYTF.